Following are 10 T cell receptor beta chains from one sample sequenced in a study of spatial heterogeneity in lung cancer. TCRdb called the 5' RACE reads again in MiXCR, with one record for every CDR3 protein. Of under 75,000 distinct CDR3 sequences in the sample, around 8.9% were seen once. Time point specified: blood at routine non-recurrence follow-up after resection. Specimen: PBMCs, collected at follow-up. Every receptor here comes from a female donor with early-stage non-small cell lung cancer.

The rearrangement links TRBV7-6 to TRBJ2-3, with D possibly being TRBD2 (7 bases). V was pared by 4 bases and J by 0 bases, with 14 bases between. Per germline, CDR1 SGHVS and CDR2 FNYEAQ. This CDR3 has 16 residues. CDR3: CASSYRGGGSTDTQYF. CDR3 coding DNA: TGTGCCAGCAGCTATCGAGGGGGAGGGAGCACAGATACGCAGTATTTT. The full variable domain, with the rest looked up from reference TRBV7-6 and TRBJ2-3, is GAGVSQSPRYKVTKRGQDVALRCDPISGHVSLYWYRQALGQGPEFLTYFNYEAQQDKSGLPNDRFSAERPEGSISTLTIQRTEQRDSAMYRCASSYRGGGSTDTQYFGPGTRLTVL.

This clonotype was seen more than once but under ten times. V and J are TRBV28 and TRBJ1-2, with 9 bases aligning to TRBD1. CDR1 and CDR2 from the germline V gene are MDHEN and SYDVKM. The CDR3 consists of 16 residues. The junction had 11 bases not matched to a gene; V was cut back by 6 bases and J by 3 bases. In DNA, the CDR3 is TGTGCCAGCAGCGTTACAGGGGGCGAGGCGGACTATGGCTACACCTTC. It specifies CASSVTGGEADYGYTF.

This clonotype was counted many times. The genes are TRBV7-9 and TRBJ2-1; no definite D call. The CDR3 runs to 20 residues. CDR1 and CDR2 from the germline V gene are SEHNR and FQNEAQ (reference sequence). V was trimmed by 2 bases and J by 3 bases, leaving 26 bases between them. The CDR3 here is CASSLPLSGSPEPFYNEQFF. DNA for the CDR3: TGTGCCAGCAGCTTACCTCTCTCTGGCTCCCCGGAGCCGTTCTACAATGAGCAGTTCTTC. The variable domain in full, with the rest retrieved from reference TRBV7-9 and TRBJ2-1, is DTGVSQNPRHKITKRGQNVTFRCDPISEHNRLYWYRQTLGQGPEFLTYFQNEAQLEKSRLLSDRFSAERPKGSFSTLEIQRTEQGDSAMYLCASSLPLSGSPEPFYNEQFFGPGTRLTVL.

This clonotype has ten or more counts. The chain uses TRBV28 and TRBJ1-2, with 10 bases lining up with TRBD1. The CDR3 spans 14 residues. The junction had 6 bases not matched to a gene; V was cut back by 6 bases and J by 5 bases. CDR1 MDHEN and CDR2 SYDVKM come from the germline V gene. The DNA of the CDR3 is TGTGCCAGCAGCGCGGGACAGGGGATTTATGGCTACACCTTC. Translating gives CASSAGQGIYGYTF.

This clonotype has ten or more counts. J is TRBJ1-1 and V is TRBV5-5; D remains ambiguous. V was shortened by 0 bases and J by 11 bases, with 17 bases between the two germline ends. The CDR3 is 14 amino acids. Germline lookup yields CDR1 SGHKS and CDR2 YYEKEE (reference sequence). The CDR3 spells CASSLGYSTTWAFF. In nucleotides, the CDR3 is TGTGCCAGCAGCTTGGGCTACAGCACTACTTGGGCTTTCTTT.

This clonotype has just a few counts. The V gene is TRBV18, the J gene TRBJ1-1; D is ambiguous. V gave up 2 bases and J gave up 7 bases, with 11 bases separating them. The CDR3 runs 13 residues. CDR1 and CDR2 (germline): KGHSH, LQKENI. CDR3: CASSPGSHNEAFF. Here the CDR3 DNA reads TGTGCCAGCTCACCAGGGAGCCATAATGAAGCTTTCTTT.

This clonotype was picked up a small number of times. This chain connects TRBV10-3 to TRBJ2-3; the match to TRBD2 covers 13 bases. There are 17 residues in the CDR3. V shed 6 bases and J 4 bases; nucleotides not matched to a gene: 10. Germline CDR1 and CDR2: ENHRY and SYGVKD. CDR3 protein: CAISAPRGLAGPDTQYF. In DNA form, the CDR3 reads TGTGCCATCAGCGCTCCTAGGGGACTAGCGGGACCAGATACGCAGTATTTT.

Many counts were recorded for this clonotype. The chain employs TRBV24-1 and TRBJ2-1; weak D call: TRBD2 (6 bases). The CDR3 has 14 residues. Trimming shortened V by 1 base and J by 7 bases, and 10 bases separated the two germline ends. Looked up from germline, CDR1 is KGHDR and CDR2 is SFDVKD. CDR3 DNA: TGTGCCACCAGTGATTTAGGAGGGTGGAATGAGCAGTTCTTC. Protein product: CATSDLGGWNEQFF.

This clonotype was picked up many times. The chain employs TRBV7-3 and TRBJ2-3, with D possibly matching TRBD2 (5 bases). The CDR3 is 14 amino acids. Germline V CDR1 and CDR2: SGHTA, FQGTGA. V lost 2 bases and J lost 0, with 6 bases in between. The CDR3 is CASSLQRSTDTQYF. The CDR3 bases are TGTGCCAGCAGCTTACAGCGGAGCACAGATACGCAGTATTTT.

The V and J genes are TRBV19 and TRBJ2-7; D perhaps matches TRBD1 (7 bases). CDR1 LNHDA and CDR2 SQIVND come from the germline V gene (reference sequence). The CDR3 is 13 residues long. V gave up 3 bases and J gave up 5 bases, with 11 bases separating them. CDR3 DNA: TGTGCCAGTAGTATCGACAGGGAGGACGAGCAGTACTTC. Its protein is CASSIDREDEQYF.